These 3 T cell receptor beta chains came from one sample sequenced in a study of early T cells in non-severe SARS-CoV-2 infection. TCRdb re-analysed the 5' RACE reads in MiXCR, keeping a single row per CDR3 protein. The data show 90,000 to 120,000 distinct CDR3 sequences, around 10% seen once. Sequenced sample: whole blood. The receptors stem from an adult who was a healthcare worker with PCR-confirmed SARS-CoV-2 infection or an uninfected control (not recorded which).

This clonotype was counted many times. The chain is built from TRBV29-1 and TRBJ2-1, with D possibly TRBD2 on 5 matching bases. This CDR3 contains 14 residues. The V gene lost 4 bases and the J gene lost 0 bases, with 10 bases spanning the gap. CDR1 is SQVTM, CDR2 ANQGSEA, per germline. CDR3 loop: CSVGNGISYNEQFF. CDR3 DNA: TGCAGCGTTGGGAACGGGATCTCCTACAATGAGCAGTTCTTC.

The chain is built from TRBV11-3 and TRBJ2-1; 8 bases are shared with TRBD1. The CDR3 loop spans 14 amino acids. From germline, CDR1 is SGHNT and CDR2 YENEEA. V trimming: 1 base; J trimming: 8 bases; junction bases outside the gene matches: 4. Here the CDR3 reads CASSLGQGSYEQFF. Here the CDR3 DNA reads TGTGCCAGCAGCTTAGGACAGGGGAGCTATGAGCAGTTCTTC.

This chain connects TRBV28 to TRBJ1-2, with TRBD1 matching over 9 bases. The germline V gene has CDR1 MDHEN and CDR2 SYDVKM. V trimming: 5 bases; J trimming: 4 bases; junction bases outside the gene matches: 5. This CDR3 is built from 14 residues. DNA for the CDR3: TGTGCCAGCAGTCGGGACAGGGATGGCTATGGCTACACCTTC. Residues: CASSRDRDGYGYTF.